This entry lists 12 T cell receptor beta chains sequenced from one sample in a study of T cells in tuberculosis. Using immunoSEQ multiplex PCR, the repertoire was profiled, and TCRdb retains in-frame clones only, with some absent. The sample contains about 37,000 clones, about 94% of which appear only once. Input material: PBMCs. These receptors were collected from a donor between 10 and 29 years old with latent tuberculosis or without tuberculosis infection. Some clones in this sample may be carry-over from other donors' samples.

This clone occurred once. This chain links TRBV4-1 with TRBJ2-1, with 13 bases that match TRBD2. Per the germline V gene, CDR1 is MGHRA and CDR2 is YSYEKL. J gave up 2 bases and V 3 bases, and 10 bases lay outside the gene matches. The CDR3 contains 19 residues. CDR3 protein: CASSQSLAGGTRAYNEQFF. CDR3 DNA sequence: TGCGCCAGCAGCCAGTCACTAGCGGGGGGGACGAGGGCCTACAATGAGCAGTTCTTC.

J is TRBJ2-3 and V is TRBV11-1, with 12 bases fitting TRBD2. CDR3 size: 14 residues. V was clipped by 5 bases and J by 7 bases; unmatched bases: 4. Germline CDR1 reads SGHAT; CDR2 reads FQDESV (reference sequence). The CDR3 DNA follows: TGTGCCAGCAGCCTCGGACTAGCGGGGAATACGCAGTATTTT. It specifies CASSLGLAGNTQYF.

The chain is built from TRBV4-1 and TRBJ2-1; 10 nucleotides line up with TRBD1. Germline CDR1 reads MGHRA; CDR2 reads YSYEKL. Unmatched junction bases numbered 6, after V lost 4 bases and J lost 9 bases. This CDR3 has 14 amino acids. Written as DNA, the CDR3 is TGCGCCAGCAGCCCTCCGGGACAGGGGAGTGAGCAGTTCTTC. Residues: CASSPPGQGSEQFF.

The chain is built from TRBV27 and TRBJ2-1, with TRBD2 identical over 14 bases. V shed 5 bases, J shed 2 bases, and the junction held 8 bases outside the gene matches. The CDR3 contains 18 residues. Germline assignment: CDR1 MNHEY and CDR2 SMNVEV (reference sequence). CDR3 loop: CASSPRLAGGPPYNEQFF. In nucleotides, the CDR3 is TGTGCCAGCAGTCCCCGACTAGCGGGGGGGCCACCCTACAATGAGCAGTTCTTC.

The gene calls are TRBV10-1 and TRBJ2-5, with 16 bases lining up with TRBD2. From germline, CDR1 is WNHNN and CDR2 SYGVQD (reference sequence). The CDR3 runs 17 residues. With V trimmed by 5 bases and J by 5 bases, 8 bases remained unmatched. CDR3 protein: CASSPGTSGGAWETQYF. The CDR3 DNA sequence: TGCGCCAGCAGTCCGGGGACTAGCGGGGGGGCCTGGGAGACCCAGTACTTC.

This chain links TRBV7-8 with TRBJ2-7; D is possibly TRBD2 (5 bases). The CDR3 runs 14 residues. The germline V and J ends were trimmed by 6 bases and 0 bases, with 12 bases remaining between them. CDR1 SGHVS and CDR2 FQNEAQ come from the germline V gene. The chain's CDR3 is CASSIIEGSYEQYF. CDR3 DNA: TGTGCCAGCAGTATCATCGAGGGCTCCTACGAGCAGTACTTC.

The genes are TRBV19 and TRBJ1-2; no reliable D call. Trimming shortened V by 4 bases and J by 0 bases, and 6 bases separated the two germline ends. This CDR3 region has 13 residues. Looked up from germline, CDR1 is LNHDA and CDR2 is SQIVND (reference sequence). CDR3 coding DNA: TGTGCCAGTAGTACTGGGCCTAACTATGGCTACACCTTC. Translated: CASSTGPNYGYTF.

About this clone: The junction shows a germline mismatch at one end, possibly a read error. This chain uses TRBV5-1 with TRBJ1-2; the match to TRBD1 covers 7 bases. Germline assignment: CDR1 SGHRS and CDR2 YFSETQ. This CDR3 has 14 amino acids. Written as DNA, the CDR3 is TGCGCCAGCAGCGCCCCGGGACAGAACTCTGGCTACACCTTC. This translates into CASSAPGQNSGYTF.

The rearrangement links TRBV6-1 to TRBJ1-5; 8 bases match TRBD1. CDR3 length: 14 amino acids. From germline, CDR1 is MNHNS and CDR2 SASEGT. V lost 6 bases and J lost 7; bases outside the gene matches: 8. CDR3 residues: CASRPTGGEQPQHF. In DNA, the CDR3 is TGTGCCAGCAGACCAACAGGGGGGGAACAGCCCCAGCATTTT.

This clone came up once. V gene TRBV5-4 combines with J gene TRBJ2-2, with D hard to call. Trimming shortened V by 2 bases and J by 1 base, and 9 bases separated the two germline ends. CDR1 and CDR2 (germline): SGHNT, YYREEE (reference sequence). This CDR3 has 15 residues. The CDR3 protein is CASSLISGNTGELFF. CDR3 sequence (DNA): TGTGCCAGCAGCTTAATATCGGGGAACACCGGGGAGCTGTTTTTT.

This chain links TRBV15 with TRBJ2-2; 14 bases match TRBD2. The germline V gene has CDR1 LNHNV and CDR2 YYDKDF (reference sequence). CDR3 length: 19 amino acids. V was clipped by 1 base and J by 4 bases; unmatched bases: 8. CDR3 region: CATSRGLAGGLGGTGELFF. The CDR3 bases are TGTGCCACCAGCAGAGGACTAGCGGGGGGGCTCGGCGGCACCGGGGAGCTGTTTTTT.

Only one count was recorded for this clone. The chain has TRBV7-2 and TRBJ1-1, with 9 bases aligning to TRBD1. V shed 5 bases, J shed 3 bases, and the junction held 10 bases outside the gene matches. The CDR3 consists of 16 residues. Germline V gives CDR1 SGHTA, CDR2 FQGNSA. The CDR3 region has the DNA TGTGCCAGCAGCGGAGCGACAGGGGGGGAACACACTGAAGCTTTCTTT. Its protein product is CASSGATGGEHTEAFF.